The 14 T cell receptor beta chains below were found in one sample sequenced in a study of blood T cell repertoires in COVID-19. Assay used: immunoSEQ multiplex PCR; TCRdb lists only in-frame clones, some missing. The sample lists 190,000 or so clones, roughly 89% occurring once. What was sequenced was peripheral blood. The receptor source for this set is a woman aged 18-29 years who had recovered from COVID-19.

This clone appeared a single time. The chain recombines TRBV15 with TRBJ2-2; D unclear. The CDR3 loop spans 16 amino acids. Germline V lookup: CDR1 LNHNV, CDR2 YYDKDF (reference sequence). Deletions cut 7 bases from V and 0 bases from J, with 15 bases between. Written as DNA, the CDR3 is TGTGCCACCACCCCCGGTATGTCTTCGAACACCGGGGAGCTGTTTTTT. It is translated as CATTPGMSSNTGELFF. The variable domain in full, completed from reference TRBV15 and TRBJ2-2, reads DAMVIQNPRYQVTQFGKPVTLSCSQTLNHNVMYWYQQKSSQAPKLLFHYYDKDFNNEADTPDNFQSRRPNTSFCFLDIRSPGLGDTAMYLCATTPGMSSNTGELFFGEGSRLTVL.

The chain recombines TRBV5-4 with TRBJ2-3, with 9 bases matching TRBD2. The germline V gene has CDR1 SGHNT and CDR2 YYREEE (reference sequence). This CDR3 contains 16 residues. J was trimmed by 3 bases and V by 4 bases; bases with no gene match: 9. Here the CDR3 reads CASSKGLAGLTDTQYF. CDR3 in DNA: TGTGCCAGCAGCAAGGGACTAGCAGGGTTGACAGATACGCAGTATTTT.

This chain joins TRBV4-1 and TRBJ1-3; D may be TRBD1 (5 bases). V was cut by 0 bases and J by 8 bases, with 17 bases left in between. CDR1 and CDR2 from the germline V gene are MGHRA and YSYEKL. The CDR3 totals 16 residues. CDR3 protein: CASSQDTGPPGDTIYF. The CDR3 nucleotides read TGCGCCAGCAGCCAAGATACGGGACCTCCGGGGGACACCATATATTTT.

The rearrangement uses TRBV28 and TRBJ2-3, with a possible D match to TRBD2 (5 bases). CDR1 is MDHEN, CDR2 SYDVKM, per germline. The CDR3 is 15 residues long. V dropped 2 bases and J dropped 4 bases, with 13 bases sitting between them. In DNA form, the CDR3 reads TGTGCCAGCAGTTTAGGGATACCACTAGCAGATACGCAGTATTTT. Translation: CASSLGIPLADTQYF. Full variable domain (outside the CDR3, taken from reference TRBV28 and TRBJ2-3): DVKVTQSSRYLVKRTGEKVFLECVQDMDHENMFWYRQDPGLGLRLIYFSYDVKMKEKGDIPEGYSVSREKKERFSLILESASTNQTSMYLCASSLGIPLADTQYFGPGTRLTVL.

The CDR3 region is CASSVGAGTSYEQYF. The CDR3 region has the DNA TGTGCCAGCAGCGTAGGAGCAGGGACTTCCTACGAGCAGTACTTC. The chain is built from TRBV9 and TRBJ2-7; maybe TRBD2 (6 bases). This CDR3 has 15 amino acids. V was shortened by 0 bases and J by 1 base, with 11 bases between the two germline ends. CDR1 is SGDLS and CDR2 is YYNGEE in the germline V gene.

The rearrangement links TRBV2 to TRBJ2-3, with 7 bases aligning to TRBD2. This CDR3 spans 14 amino acids. V trimming: 7 bases; J trimming: 5 bases; junction bases outside the gene matches: 9. In germline, CDR1 is SNHLY, CDR2 FYNNEI. The CDR3 reads CASTPGLVRDTQYF. Here the CDR3 DNA reads TGTGCCAGCACCCCTGGACTAGTAAGAGATACGCAGTATTTT. Full variable domain (outside the CDR3, taken from reference TRBV2 and TRBJ2-3): EPEVTQTPSHQVTQMGQEVILRCVPISNHLYFYWYRQILGQKVEFLVSFYNNEISEKSEIFDDQFSVERPDGSNFTLKIRSTKLEDSAMYFCASTPGLVRDTQYFGPGTRLTVL.

This chain links TRBV7-9 with TRBJ1-1; the match to TRBD1 covers 7 bases. CDR1 SEHNR and CDR2 FQNEAQ come from the germline V gene (reference sequence). The CDR3 is made up of 16 amino acids. Trimming removed 4 bases from V and 0 bases from J; junction bases left unmatched: 8. CDR3 sequence reads: CASSSRDSYMNTEAFF. The DNA for the CDR3 is TGTGCCAGCAGCTCACGGGACAGCTACATGAACACTGAAGCTTTCTTT. Combining the CDR3 with reference TRBV7-9 and TRBJ1-1 gives the whole variable domain DTGVSQNPRHKITKRGQNVTFRCDPISEHNRLYWYRQTLGQGPEFLTYFQNEAQLEKSRLLSDRFSAERPKGSFSTLEIQRTEQGDSAMYLCASSSRDSYMNTEAFFGQGTRLTVV.

In this sample, this clone turned up once. The V gene is TRBV7-9, the J gene TRBJ2-2; 7 bases line up with TRBD1. The CDR3 has 13 residues. Germline values: CDR1 SEHNR, CDR2 FQNEAQ (reference sequence). The trim removed 9 bases at V and 0 bases at J, leaving 1 base unmatched. This CDR3 is CARQGTNTGELFF. DNA of the CDR3: TGTGCCAGACAGGGGACGAACACCGGGGAGCTGTTTTTT.

This chain uses TRBV5-1 with TRBJ1-3, with unresolved D. V was trimmed by 4 bases and J by 1 base, leaving 15 bases between them. CDR3 length: 16 residues. The germline gives CDR1 SGHRS, CDR2 YFSETQ. This CDR3 reads CASSPQRGGSGNTIYF. The CDR3 nucleotides read TGCGCCAGCAGCCCCCAGCGAGGAGGATCTGGAAACACCATATATTTT.

The chain combines TRBV7-3 with TRBJ2-1, with 12 bases that match TRBD2. This CDR3 spans 15 amino acids. The ends lost 5 bases at V and 6 bases at J; junction bases unmatched: 5. The germline CDR1 and CDR2 sequences are SGHTA and FQGTGA. CDR3 region: CASSPTSGRINEQFF. CDR3 bases: TGTGCCAGCAGCCCCACTAGCGGGAGGATCAATGAGCAGTTCTTC.

The V gene is TRBV6-1, the J gene TRBJ2-3; a possible D gene is TRBD1 (5 bases). The CDR3 is 13 amino acids. The germline V gene has CDR1 MNHNS and CDR2 SASEGT. Trimming pared 5 bases from V and 5 bases from J, leaving 11 bases between. CDR3 nucleotide sequence: TGTGCCAGCAGTTATACAGGTCGAGATACGCAGTATTTT. Protein sequence: CASSYTGRDTQYF.

The CDR3 is CASSFYLAGVPDTQYF. For the CDR3, the DNA is TGTGCCAGCAGCTTTTATCTAGCGGGAGTTCCAGATACGCAGTATTTT. This chain uses TRBV7-2 with TRBJ2-3; the match to TRBD2 covers 10 bases. The CDR3 length is 16 residues. Germline assignment: CDR1 SGHTA and CDR2 FQGNSA. Losses at the gene ends were 3 bases for V and 4 bases for J; bases not matched to a gene: 7. The full variable domain, its missing parts supplied by reference TRBV7-2 and TRBJ2-3, is GAGVSQSPSNKVTEKGKDVELRCDPISGHTALYWYRQSLGQGLEFLIYFQGNSAPDKSGLPSDRFSAERTGGSVSTLTIQRTQQEDSAVYLCASSFYLAGVPDTQYFGPGTRLTVL.

V gene TRBV3-1 (or the pseudogene TRBV3-2) combines with J gene TRBJ1-4; 7 bases align to TRBD1. This CDR3 has 16 residues. V was clipped by 6 bases and J by 3 bases; unmatched bases: 10. Germline V CDR1 and CDR2: LGHDT, YNNKEL (reference sequence). CDR3 in amino acids: CASSPGQPEANEKLFF. The DNA of the CDR3 is TGTGCCAGCAGTCCGGGACAGCCGGAGGCTAATGAAAAACTGTTTTTT.

The V call is TRBV7-3, the J call TRBJ2-1; 7 positions agree with TRBD1. The CDR3 contains 14 residues. Germline-derived CDR1 and CDR2 are SGHTA and FQGTGA. Trimming took 5 bases from V and 6 from J; bases not matched to a gene: 7. CDR3 in DNA: TGTGCCAGCAGCCGACAGGGTATTGGCAATGAGCAGTTCTTC. Protein: CASSRQGIGNEQFF.